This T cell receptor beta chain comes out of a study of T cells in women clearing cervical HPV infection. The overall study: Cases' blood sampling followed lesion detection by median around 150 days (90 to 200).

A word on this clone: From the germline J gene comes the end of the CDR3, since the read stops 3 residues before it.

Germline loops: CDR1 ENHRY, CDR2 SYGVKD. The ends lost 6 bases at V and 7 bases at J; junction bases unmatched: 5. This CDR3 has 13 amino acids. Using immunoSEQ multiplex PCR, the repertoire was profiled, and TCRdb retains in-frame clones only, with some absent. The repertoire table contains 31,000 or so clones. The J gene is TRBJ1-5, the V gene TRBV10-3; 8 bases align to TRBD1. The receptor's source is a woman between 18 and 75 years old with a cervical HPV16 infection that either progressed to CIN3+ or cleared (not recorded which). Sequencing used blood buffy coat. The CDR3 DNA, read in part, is TGTGCCATCAGCGTGGACAGGGCCCAGCCC. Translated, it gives CAISVDRAQP. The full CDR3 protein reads CAISVDRAQPQHF.